This T cell receptor (beta chain) was recorded in a study of vaccination effects on CD4 cells after COVID-19 (dated by TCRdb to between 2021 and 2024). Turning to the overall study: Each participant received two doses of an mRNA SARS-CoV-2 vaccine, either BNT162b2 or mRNA-1273. Cultures from other donors in the study were sequenced with the Oncomine TCR Beta short-read assay on an Illumina iSeq 100. In both COVID-19 convalescent patients and infection-naive vaccine recipients, the study compared SARS-CoV-2 spike-specific CD4+ TCR repertoires from before mRNA vaccination with those from after it. A total of 10 COVID-19 convalescent patients and a handful of SARS-CoV-2-naive healthy vaccine recipients were included in the full study.

The method was the immunoSEQ multiplex PCR assay. TCR beta CDR3 sequencing was performed on DNA from the cultured, isolated CD4+ T cells. The authors' analysis ran thus. Non-productive TCR sequences were removed and reads were trimmed to the CDR3 region, keeping CDR3s of at least 7 amino acids. Antigen-specific clonotypes were identified with the MANAFEST web app by comparing expansion in peptide wells against reference cultures. To count as positive, a clone had to show expansion at FDR<0.05 compared with the reference and with all other wells, an odds ratio above 5, and a frequency above 0.1% in two replicate wells. Cross-reactive clonotypes were defined as significantly expanded in SARS-CoV-2 spike wells and in at least one common cold coronavirus spike condition. Levenshtein distance calculated with the stringdist R package was used to assess CDR3 similarity, and unrooted trees were constructed with ape in R 3.6.1. The source is immuneACCESS, and TCRdb retained only in-frame sequences with V and J called. Part of the clones is not carried over; for the studies checked, unresolved V genes explain less than half of this, and the remainder is unexplained. The V and J calls and clone size are taken from that table; D and trimming were inferred from the DNA. A total of fewer than 40,000 clones appear in this sample, 55% to 75% of them only once. The ten largest clones add up to under 30% of the sample.

The CDR3 sequence holds 16 residues, the cysteine and phenylalanine included. Just the 48-base CDR3 DNA is kept, in frame starting at base 1. V gives up 4 bases and J gives up 2 bases, and the segment between their germline ends measures 18 bases. Via the germline V gene (reference sequence), CDR1 is SGHNT and CDR2 YYREEE. The ViraFEST assay stimulated PBMC with viral peptide pools and then used TCR sequencing to identify antigen-specific CD4+ T cell clonotypes by expansion. After less than 13 days of culture, CD4+ T cells were isolated with the EasySep CD4+ T cell isolation kit. The absence of prior SARS-CoV-2 infection in healthy vaccine recipients was confirmed by negative nucleocapsid antibodies before and after vaccination. Under 2.5 million PBMC per well were cultured with about 9.6 ug/ml peptides in IMDM containing approximately 4.7% human AB serum, about 9 IU/ml IL-2 and gentamicin. Half of the culture medium was replaced with fresh IL-2-containing medium on days 3 and 7. Each peptide stimulation condition was cultured in triplicate wells unless otherwise noted. PBMC were separated from whole blood using Ficoll-Paque Plus gradient centrifugation and were then either cryopreserved at -140C or used fresh. The spike proteins of SARS-CoV-2 and of the common cold coronaviruses HCoV-NL63, HCoV-OC43 and HCoV-229E were spanned by overlapping peptide pools. The QIAamp micro DNA kit was used to extract genomic DNA from the cultured CD4+ T cells.

Beyond this particular receptor, the publication reports: The study was limited by a small number of convalescent patients, and early post-infection timepoints were lacking. Clones induced by infection and clones induced by vaccination both contracted markedly at late timepoints after vaccination, which fits with T cell responses waning over time. In healthy vaccine recipients, vaccine-induced clones were almost all SARS-CoV-2 mono-reactive, with only 1 of 255 being cross-reactive with common cold coronaviruses.

A remark on this clone: Its antigen is still unknown. No base qualities exist here, and no much larger clone lies one base off it.

This TCR was recovered from a human donor who received a COVID-19 vaccine. The receptor chain draws on TRBV5-4 and TRBJ1-1; the D gene is perhaps TRBD1, from 6 matching bases. This material consisted of CD4+ T cells from PBMCs cultured with HCoV-229E spike peptides, taken before COVID-19 vaccination. This specimen's cell subset or site label, interpreted: HCoV-229E spike overlapping peptide pool stimulation. The CDR3: CASSQTRGGGNTEAFF. The base sequence is TGTGCCAGCAGCCAAACCCGGGGAGGGGGAAACACTGAAGCTTTCTTT.